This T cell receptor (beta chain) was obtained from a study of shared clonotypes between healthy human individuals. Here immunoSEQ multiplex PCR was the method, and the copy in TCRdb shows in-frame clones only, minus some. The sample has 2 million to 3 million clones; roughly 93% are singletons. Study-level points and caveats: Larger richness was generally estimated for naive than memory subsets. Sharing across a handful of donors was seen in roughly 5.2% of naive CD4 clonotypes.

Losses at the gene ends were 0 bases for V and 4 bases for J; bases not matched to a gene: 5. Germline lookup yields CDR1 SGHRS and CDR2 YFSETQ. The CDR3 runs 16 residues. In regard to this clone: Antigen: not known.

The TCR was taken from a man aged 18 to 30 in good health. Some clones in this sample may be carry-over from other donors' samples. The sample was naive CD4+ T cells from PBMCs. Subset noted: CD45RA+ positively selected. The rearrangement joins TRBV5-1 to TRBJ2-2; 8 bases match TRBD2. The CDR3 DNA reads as TGCGCCAGCAGCTTGGGAAGCGGGAGTATCACCGGGGAGCTGTTTTTT. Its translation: CASSLGSGSITGELFF.